This T cell receptor beta chain was sequenced for a study of cytomegalovirus exposure and HLA in healthy donors. Study-wide points: In an earlier analysis, most TCR beta V segments were productive about 87% or about 30% of the time. A missense DCLRE1C variant was associated with V- and J-gene trimming of TCR beta chains in a later analysis, and an independent cohort replicated the association. Per a later analysis, roughly 17,000 TCR beta sequences showed association with HLA alleles at 0.05 false discovery rate. TCR sequences were mostly rare, though some public TCRs occurred in many donors.

The ends lost 3 bases at V and 0 bases at J; junction bases unmatched: 5. Per the germline V gene, CDR1 is GTSNPN and CDR2 is SVGIG (reference sequence). This CDR3 spans 15 amino acids. Both 60 Vbeta primers and 13 Jbeta primers went into the PCR. Only in-frame clones appear in the TCRdb table, and some are missing; sequencing was by immunoSEQ multiplex PCR. The table includes around 200,000 clones, over 80% detected once. Regarding this clone: The target antigen is unknown.

The sample was PBMCs. The receptor comes from a man aged 40-49 years in good health and CMV-seropositive. The chain uses TRBV30 and TRBJ1-3; the match to TRBD1 covers 7 bases. Here the CDR3 DNA reads TGTGCCTGGAGCCAGGGACAGAACTCTGGAAACACCATATATTTT. Residues: CAWSQGQNSGNTIYF.